The 20 T cell receptor beta chains listed next were all sequenced from one sample in a study of cytomegalovirus exposure and HLA in healthy donors. PCR involved 60 Vbeta and 13 Jbeta primers. TCRdb's table, derived via immunoSEQ multiplex PCR, lists solely in-frame clones and lacks some. The table records about 140,000 clones, roughly 80% of them present only once. The sequencing input was PBMCs. The receptors here all came from a young man in good health and CMV-seronegative.

This rearrangement joins TRBV29-1 to TRBJ2-1; the match to TRBD2 covers 8 bases. CDR3 length: 16 amino acids. Germline loops: CDR1 SQVTM, CDR2 ANQGSEA. The V segment lost 5 bases and the J segment 9 bases; nucleotides outside the gene matches: 18. In DNA, the CDR3 is TGCAGCGTTCGCCAGGTTATTGGCGGGAGGCGTACTGAGCAGTTCTTC. Translating it yields CSVRQVIGGRRTEQFF.

The chain couples TRBV13 to TRBJ2-7, with 14 bases matching TRBD2. This CDR3 comprises 18 residues. Germline V gene lookup returns CDR1 PRHDT and CDR2 FYEKMQ (reference sequence). V shed 4 bases, J shed 0 bases, and the junction held 8 bases outside the gene matches. The CDR3: CASSSGTSGRKSSYEQYF. In DNA, the CDR3 is TGTGCCAGCAGCTCCGGGACTAGCGGGAGAAAAAGCTCCTACGAGCAGTACTTC.

Concerning this clone itself: Other DNA sequences in the sample encode the same CDR3. V is TRBV27 and J is TRBJ2-3; 9 bases match TRBD2. V was clipped by 4 bases and J by 1 base; unmatched bases: 3. The germline gives CDR1 MNHEY, CDR2 SMNVEV (reference sequence). This CDR3 spans 15 amino acids. The CDR3 region is CASSYAGGGTDTQYF. The DNA for the CDR3 is TGTGCCAGCAGTTATGCGGGAGGGGGCACAGATACGCAGTATTTT.

V usage is TRBV7-9 and J usage is TRBJ1-1, with D unclear. CDR1 is SEHNR, CDR2 FQNEAQ, per germline (reference sequence). V lost 4 bases and J 4 bases, leaving 4 bases between the germline ends. CDR3 size: 11 residues. The CDR3 region is CASSSGTEAFF. The CDR3 DNA is TGTGCCAGCAGCTCGGGCACTGAAGCTTTCTTT.

The V gene is TRBV6-5, the J gene TRBJ1-2; the D is unclear. This CDR3 has 13 residues. V lost 5 bases and J 2 bases, leaving 9 bases between the germline ends. CDR1 and CDR2 (germline): MNHEY, SVGAGI. The CDR3, as DNA: TGTGCCAGCAGTCCCTCGCTAAACTATGGCTACACCTTC. The encoded protein is CASSPSLNYGYTF.

The chain links TRBV27 to TRBJ2-7, with 8 bases aligning to TRBD1. Looked up from germline, CDR1 is MNHEY and CDR2 is SMNVEV (reference sequence). The J segment lost 1 base and the V segment lost 10 bases, leaving 9 bases of the junction unmatched. This CDR3 comprises 14 residues. CDR3 coding DNA: TGTGCCACCCAAAGACAGGGGTCGTCCTACGAGCAGTACTTC. Translated, it gives CATQRQGSSYEQYF.

This clone was picked up one time. The chain employs TRBV29-1 and TRBJ2-1, with 10 positions matching TRBD2. The CDR3 length is 15 residues. With V trimmed by 5 bases and J by 6 bases, 10 bases remained unmatched. Germline V gives CDR1 SQVTM, CDR2 ANQGSEA. This CDR3 reads CSVRGGASGSNEQFF. Written as DNA, the CDR3 is TGCAGCGTTCGTGGGGGGGCTAGCGGGAGCAATGAGCAGTTCTTC.

The rearrangement joins TRBV27 to TRBJ2-2, with D tentatively TRBD1 (6 bases). V lost 3 bases, J lost 4 bases, and 12 bases lay in between. The CDR3 is 15 amino acids. Germline CDR1 reads MNHEY; CDR2 reads SMNVEV (reference sequence). In DNA, the CDR3 is TGTGCCAGCAGTTTCGGGACACCGAGCACCGGGGAGCTGTTTTTT. This codes for CASSFGTPSTGELFF.

The rearrangement uses TRBV7-9 and TRBJ2-1; tentatively, D is TRBD2 (5 bases). The V end was cut by 2 bases, the J end by 4 bases, with 9 bases between. The CDR3 spans 14 residues. Germline V gene sequence: CDR1 SEHNR, CDR2 FQNEAQ (reference sequence). In DNA, the CDR3 is TGTGCCAGCAGCTTAAGCGGCATTTACAATGAGCAGTTCTTC. Translation gives CASSLSGIYNEQFF.

In its sample, this clone was seen many times. The rearrangement joins TRBV5-1 to TRBJ1-1; D remains ambiguous. Deletions cut 6 bases from V and 5 bases from J, with 17 bases between. CDR1 is SGHRS, CDR2 YFSETQ, per germline. This CDR3 region has 14 residues. The DNA for the CDR3 is TGCGCCAGCACCTCCGACCTAGGAAGGACTGAAGCTTTCTTT. It translates to CASTSDLGRTEAFF.

This clone turned up a few times. This chain links TRBV10-3 with TRBJ2-5; 10 bases match TRBD2. The junction had 6 bases not matched to a gene; V was cut back by 3 bases and J by 2 bases. Germline V lookup: CDR1 ENHRY, CDR2 SYGVKD. CDR3 length: 16 amino acids. The chain's CDR3 is CAISDPGLAEQETQYF. CDR3 nucleotides: TGTGCCATCAGTGACCCCGGACTAGCGGAACAAGAGACCCAGTACTTC.

The CDR3 region has the DNA TGTGCCAGCAGCGGGACAAGCACCTACGAGCAGTACTTC. This encodes CASSGTSTYEQYF. The chain has TRBV27 and TRBJ2-7; D may be TRBD1 (6 bases). CDR1 is MNHEY, CDR2 SMNVEV, per germline (reference sequence). This CDR3 spans 13 amino acids. V was shortened by 6 bases and J by 2 bases, with 11 bases between the two germline ends.

This chain's CDR3 is CASSIPGLAGSETQYF. CDR3 bases: TGTGCCAGCAGCATCCCGGGACTAGCGGGAAGTGAGACCCAGTACTTC. This rearrangement joins TRBV11-1 to TRBJ2-5, with 13 bases fitting TRBD2. CDR3 length equals 16 residues. The V and J ends lost 5 bases and 5 bases, in that order; junction bases with no gene match: 8. Germline loops: CDR1 SGHAT, CDR2 FQDESV (reference sequence).

The chain recombines TRBV29-1 with TRBJ1-3; TRBD1 matches 8 bases. The CDR3 sequence is 15 residues long. The V segment lost 4 bases and the J segment 0 bases; nucleotides outside the gene matches: 5. Germline values: CDR1 SQVTM, CDR2 ANQGSEA. CDR3 coding DNA: TGCAGCGTTGGCGGACAGGGCACCTCTGGAAACACCATATATTTT. Translation gives CSVGGQGTSGNTIYF. Drawing the rest from reference TRBV29-1 and TRBJ1-3, the complete variable domain is SAVISQKPSRDICQRGTSLTIQCQVDSQVTMMFWYRQQPGQSLTLIATANQGSEATYESGFVIDKFPISRPNLTFSTLTVSNMSPEDSSIYLCSVGGQGTSGNTIYFGEGSWLTVV.

The chain has TRBV6-1 and TRBJ2-5, with D perhaps TRBD1 (6 bases). The CDR3 loop spans 14 amino acids. V dropped 2 bases and J dropped 5 bases, with 12 bases sitting between them. From germline, CDR1 is MNHNS and CDR2 SASEGT. CDR3 DNA: TGTGCCAGCAGTGAAAGGGGAAGGGGGGAGACCCAGTACTTC. It encodes CASSERGRGETQYF.

The gene calls are TRBV10-1 and TRBJ2-7, with 9 positions matching TRBD2. Germline V gene sequence: CDR1 WNHNN, CDR2 SYGVQD (reference sequence). The CDR3 loop spans 13 amino acids. V dropped 5 bases and J dropped 3; count of bases not matched to a gene: 2. CDR3 protein: CASSLAGDYEQYF. Here the CDR3 DNA reads TGCGCCAGCAGTTTAGCGGGGGACTACGAGCAGTACTTC.

Remarks on this clone: The junction shows a germline mismatch at one end, possibly a read error. The V call is TRBV7-9, the J call TRBJ2-5; 8 nucleotides match TRBD2. CDR1 and CDR2 (germline): SEHNR, FQNEAQ (reference sequence). This CDR3 has 17 residues. CDR3 protein: CSSSLGSASGPQETQYF. The CDR3 DNA reads as TGTTCCAGCAGCTTAGGGTCAGCTAGCGGGCCTCAAGAGACCCAGTACTTC.

The chain recombines TRBV7-9 with TRBJ1-1; TRBD1 matches 8 bases. The CDR3 extends over 15 amino acids. Trimming at V came to 9 bases and at J to 7 bases, leaving 16 bases not matched to a gene. The germline gives CDR1 SEHNR, CDR2 FQNEAQ (reference sequence). CDR3 region: CASTQGANVAGEAFF. The CDR3 DNA reads TGTGCCAGTACCCAGGGGGCAAATGTGGCGGGTGAAGCTTTCTTT.

This clone occurred once. The V call is TRBV27, the J call TRBJ2-5; D is possibly TRBD2 (6 bases). Looked up from germline, CDR1 is MNHEY and CDR2 is SMNVEV (reference sequence). Trimming removed 1 base at V and 11 bases at J, with 20 bases between. The CDR3 sequence is 15 residues long. This chain's CDR3 is CASSLYPSGGREQYF. CDR3 sequence (DNA): TGTGCCAGCAGTTTATATCCCAGTGGGGGTCGGGAGCAGTACTTC.

V and J are TRBV4-3 and TRBJ2-7, with 7 bases fitting TRBD1. The junction had 6 bases not matched to a gene; V was cut back by 4 bases and J by 3 bases. In germline, CDR1 is LGHNA, CDR2 YSLEER. This CDR3 is built from 14 residues. CDR3 sequence: CASSRVTGSYEQYF. The DNA of the CDR3 is TGCGCCAGCAGCCGAGTGACAGGGAGCTACGAGCAGTACTTC.